The source of this T cell receptor (beta chain) is a study of blood T cell repertoires in COVID-19. Study-level information: The analysed material was cDNA or gDNA that came from T cells, B-cell-depleted T cells, or PBMCs.

Libraries were prepared by immunoSEQ multiplex PCR; TCRdb keeps only in-frame clonotypes and omits some of them. The data show 59,000 or so clones, with less than 85% seen just once and roughly 18% held by the top ten. The CDR3 loop spans 15 amino acids. Unmatched junction bases numbered 9, after V lost 3 bases and J lost 8 bases. Germline V gene lookup returns CDR1 LNHDA and CDR2 SQIVND (reference sequence). Sequenced input: peripheral blood. This chain joins TRBV19 and TRBJ2-1, with TRBD2 matching over 8 bases. The receptor comes from a woman in her forties or fifties with active or convalescent COVID-19. The CDR3 here is CASSINGRAWDEQFF. In nucleotides, the CDR3 is TGTGCCAGTAGTATCAACGGGAGGGCCTGGGATGAGCAGTTCTTC.